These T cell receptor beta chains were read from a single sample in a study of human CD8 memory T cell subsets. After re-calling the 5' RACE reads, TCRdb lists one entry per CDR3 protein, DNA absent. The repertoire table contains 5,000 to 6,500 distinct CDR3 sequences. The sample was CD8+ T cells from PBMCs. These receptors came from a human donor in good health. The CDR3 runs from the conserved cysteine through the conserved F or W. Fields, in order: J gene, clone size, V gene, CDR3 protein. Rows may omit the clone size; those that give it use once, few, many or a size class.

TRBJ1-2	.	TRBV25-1	CASTAGVHGYTF
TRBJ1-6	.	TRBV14	CASSQGTGLYSPLHF
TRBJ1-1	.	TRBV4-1	CASSQGQGGTEAFF
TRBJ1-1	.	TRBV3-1	CASSHRPGDMNTEAFF
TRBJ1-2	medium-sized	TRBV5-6	CASSPYIRPGGNYGYTF
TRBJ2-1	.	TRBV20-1	CSAIRRLAGDRNEQFF
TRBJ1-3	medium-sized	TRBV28	CASKGQGQLFSGNTIYF
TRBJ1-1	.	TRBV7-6	CASSLQGQGARGTEAFF
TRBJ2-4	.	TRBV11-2	CASSLGLAVYQYF
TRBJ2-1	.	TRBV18	CASSLGRNEQFF
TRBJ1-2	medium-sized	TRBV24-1	CATSDTTESNYGYTF
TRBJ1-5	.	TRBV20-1	CSALPTENNQPQHF